Listed below are T cell receptor beta chains from one sample, sequenced in a study of blood T cell repertoires in COVID-19. Generated by immunoSEQ multiplex PCR, the TCRdb table keeps only in-frame clones and is missing some. This table has roughly 160,000 clones, approximately 83% appearing once. The source material was peripheral blood. These receptors all stem from a man aged 65 to 79 with active or convalescent COVID-19. CDR3s include the opening cysteine and the closing phenylalanine or tryptophan. A D gene is named only where the DNA matches it firmly. Some rows have no size entry. The others give once, few or many, or a class for an expanded clone.

V: TRBV30
D: TRBD1
size: once
J: TRBJ1-2
CDR3: CAWSGDRDGYTF
DNA: TGTGCCTGGAGCGGGGACAGGGACGGCTACACCTTC

V: TRBV7-2
D: .
size: .
J: TRBJ2-1
CDR3: CASSSLYNEQFF
DNA: TGTGCCAGCAGCTCCCTATACAATGAGCAGTTCTTC

V: TRBV10-3
D: .
size: .
J: TRBJ1-1
CDR3: CAISEGARNTEAFF
DNA: TGTGCCATCAGTGAAGGGGCTCGGAACACTGAAGCTTTCTTT

V: TRBV11-2
D: .
size: .
J: TRBJ2-3
CDR3: CASSRVRGDTQYF
DNA: TGTGCCAGCAGCCGGGTTCGGGGGGATACGCAGTATTTT

V: TRBV18
D: .
size: once
J: TRBJ1-3
CDR3: CASSPWEFSYTSSGNTIYF
DNA: TGTGCCAGCTCACCATGGGAGTTCTCTTACACCAGCTCTGGAAACACCATATATTTT

V: TRBV7-2
D: TRBD2
size: .
J: TRBJ2-7
CDR3: CASSRGEGVFYEQYF
DNA: TGTGCCAGCAGCCGCGGGGAGGGAGTCTTCTACGAGCAGTACTTC

V: TRBV12-3/TRBV12-4
D: .
size: once
J: TRBJ1-5
CDR3: CASSTTGTGPQHF
DNA: TGTGCCAGCAGTACAACAGGGACGGGACCCCAGCATTTT

V: TRBV18
D: TRBD2
size: .
J: TRBJ2-1
CDR3: CASSPIRNGEGMVGEQFF
DNA: TGTGCCAGCTCACCTATCCGTAACGGGGAGGGCATGGTCGGTGAGCAGTTCTTC

V: TRBV19
D: .
size: once
J: TRBJ2-5
CDR3: CASRRGGGQETQYF
DNA: TGTGCCAGTAGAAGGGGAGGAGGTCAAGAGACCCAGTACTTC

V: TRBV9
D: .
size: .
J: TRBJ1-1
CDR3: CASSAQLMNTEAFF
DNA: TGTGCCAGCAGCGCCCAACTCATGAACACTGAAGCTTTCTTT

V: TRBV19
D: .
size: .
J: TRBJ1-1
CDR3: CASISQAGTEAFF
DNA: TGTGCCAGTATAAGTCAGGCGGGCACTGAAGCTTTCTTT

V: TRBV6-2/TRBV6-3
D: TRBD1
size: .
J: TRBJ2-7
CDR3: CASSGGGTGVYEQYF
DNA: TGTGCCAGCAGTGGGGGCGGGACAGGGGTCTACGAGCAGTACTTC

V: TRBV6-2/TRBV6-3
D: TRBD1
size: .
J: TRBJ1-2
CDR3: CASSRTGNYGYTF
DNA: TGTGCCAGCAGTAGGACAGGGAACTATGGCTACACCTTC

V: TRBV6-2/TRBV6-3
D: TRBD2
size: .
J: TRBJ2-1
CDR3: CASSYSRASGRNEQFF
DNA: TGTGCCAGCAGTTACTCGAGGGCTAGCGGGAGAAATGAGCAGTTCTTC

V: TRBV3-1/TRBV3-2
D: .
size: .
J: TRBJ2-3
CDR3: CASSATGPTQYF
DNA: TGTGCCAGCAGCGCTACAGGGCCAACGCAGTATTTT

V: TRBV18
D: TRBD1
size: .
J: TRBJ1-1
CDR3: CASSLESWTGGRGTEAFF
DNA: TGTGCCAGCTCCCTTGAATCGTGGACAGGGGGCAGGGGCACTGAAGCTTTCTTT

V: TRBV9
D: TRBD2
size: once
J: TRBJ2-7
CDR3: CASSVSGGGDYEQYF
DNA: TGTGCCAGCAGCGTAAGTGGGGGAGGGGACTACGAGCAGTACTTC

V: TRBV19
D: TRBD2
size: .
J: TRBJ2-3
CDR3: CASSASGTSGSRTDTQYF
DNA: TGTGCCAGTAGTGCTTCCGGGACTAGCGGGAGTAGGACAGATACGCAGTATTTT

V: TRBV7-9
D: TRBD1
size: few
J: TRBJ2-7
CDR3: CASSLTGSSYEQYF
DNA: TGTGCCAGCAGCTTGACAGGGAGCTCCTACGAGCAGTACTTC

V: TRBV7-2
D: .
size: .
J: TRBJ2-5
CDR3: CASSTRQETQYF
DNA: TGTGCCAGCAGCACCCGGCAAGAGACCCAGTACTTC

V: TRBV11-3
D: TRBD2
size: .
J: TRBJ2-1
CDR3: CASGSGGISYNEQFF
DNA: TGTGCCAGCGGGAGCGGGGGCATCTCCTACAATGAGCAGTTCTTC

V: TRBV25-1
D: .
size: .
J: TRBJ1-6
CDR3: CASSEQYNSPLHF
DNA: TGTGCCAGCAGTGAACAGTATAATTCACCCCTCCACTTT

V: TRBV19
D: .
size: once
J: TRBJ1-5
CDR3: CASSIGTGLPQHF
DNA: TGTGCCAGTAGTATAGGTACAGGCTTACCCCAGCATTTT

V: TRBV6-1
D: TRBD1
size: .
J: TRBJ2-2
CDR3: CASSEANRGETGELFF
DNA: TGTGCCAGCAGTGAAGCGAACAGGGGGGAGACCGGGGAGCTGTTTTTT

V: TRBV24-1
D: .
size: few
J: TRBJ2-3
CDR3: CATSDPLAILGADTQYF
DNA: TGTGCCACCAGTGATCCCCTAGCTATTTTAGGCGCAGATACGCAGTATTTT

V: TRBV12-3/TRBV12-4
D: TRBD1
size: many
J: TRBJ2-5
CDR3: CASSLRQGETQYF
DNA: TGTGCCAGCAGTCTAAGACAGGGAGAGACCCAGTACTTC

V: TRBV6-5
D: .
size: .
J: TRBJ2-3
CDR3: CASSSNGDTQYF
DNA: TGTGCCAGCAGTTCAAACGGGGATACGCAGTATTTT

V: TRBV19
D: .
size: once
J: TRBJ2-5
CDR3: CASARGRDQETQYF
DNA: TGTGCCAGTGCCCGGGGTCGGGATCAAGAGACCCAGTACTTC

V: TRBV27
D: .
size: .
J: TRBJ2-7
CDR3: CASSSPQGPFYEQYF
DNA: TGTGCCAGCAGTTCACCACAGGGACCTTTCTACGAGCAGTACTTC

V: TRBV7-6
D: .
size: .
J: TRBJ2-7
CDR3: CASSLGGGPTYEQYF
DNA: TGTGCCAGCAGCTTAGGGGGAGGACCAACCTACGAGCAGTACTTC

V: TRBV3-1/TRBV3-2
D: TRBD2
size: .
J: TRBJ2-7
CDR3: CASSHTSGSNEQYF
DNA: TGTGCCAGCAGCCATACTAGCGGGAGCAACGAGCAGTACTTC

V: TRBV28
D: TRBD1
size: .
J: TRBJ2-7
CDR3: CASRPTGTGSYEQYF
DNA: TGTGCCAGCAGACCTACCGGGACAGGGTCTTACGAGCAGTACTTC

V: TRBV30
D: TRBD2
size: .
J: TRBJ2-7
CDR3: CACAGLAGGDYEQYF
DNA: TGTGCCTGCGCGGGACTAGCGGGGGGGGACTACGAGCAGTACTTC

V: TRBV11-1
D: .
size: .
J: TRBJ2-2
CDR3: CASSLGREVFTGELFF
DNA: TGTGCCAGCAGCTTAGGACGGGAAGTCTTTACCGGGGAGCTGTTTTTT

V: TRBV3-1/TRBV3-2
D: .
size: .
J: TRBJ1-1
CDR3: CASSQAGSGNTEAFF
DNA: TGTGCCAGCAGCCAAGCGGGTTCGGGGAACACTGAAGCTTTCTTT

V: TRBV27
D: .
size: .
J: TRBJ1-5
CDR3: CASSYVRGNNQPQHF
DNA: TGTGCCAGCAGTTATGTTAGGGGGAATAATCAGCCCCAGCATTTT

V: TRBV7-9
D: .
size: .
J: TRBJ1-1
CDR3: CASSPEGSGTEAFF
DNA: TGTGCCAGCAGCCCAGAAGGATCGGGGACTGAAGCTTTCTTT

V: TRBV29-1
D: TRBD2
size: .
J: TRBJ2-1
CDR3: CSVRASGGYNEQFF
DNA: TGCAGCGTTCGTGCAAGCGGGGGATACAATGAGCAGTTCTTC

V: TRBV5-5
D: TRBD1
size: .
J: TRBJ1-4
CDR3: CASSSGAGTGGEKLFF
DNA: TGTGCCAGCAGCTCCGGGGCCGGGACAGGGGGAGAAAAACTGTTTTTT

V: TRBV6-6
D: TRBD2
size: .
J: TRBJ2-4
CDR3: CASSTLREDIQYF
DNA: TGTGCCAGCAGTACACTACGGGAGGACATTCAGTACTTC

V: TRBV5-1
D: TRBD1
size: .
J: TRBJ2-1
CDR3: CASSFRQGARNEQFF
DNA: TGCGCCAGCAGCTTCCGGCAGGGGGCGAGGAATGAGCAGTTCTTC

V: TRBV28
D: .
size: .
J: TRBJ1-5
CDR3: CASSLIGGLVRQPQHF
DNA: TGTGCCAGCAGTTTAATTGGGGGGTTAGTTCGGCAACCCCAGCATTTT

V: TRBV18
D: .
size: .
J: TRBJ2-7
CDR3: CASSPSGHLFYEQYF
DNA: TGTGCCAGCTCACCATCGGGACACCTGTTCTACGAGCAGTACTTC

V: TRBV19
D: .
size: .
J: TRBJ1-4
CDR3: CASSRRVANEKLFF
DNA: TGTGCCAGTAGCCGAAGAGTAGCTAATGAAAAACTGTTTTTT

V: TRBV30
D: .
size: .
J: TRBJ2-3
CDR3: CAWTGHSADTQYF
DNA: TGTGCCTGGACCGGACATAGTGCAGATACGCAGTATTTT

V: TRBV28
D: .
size: .
J: TRBJ1-2
CDR3: CASSHGQGINGYTF
DNA: TGTGCCAGCAGCCATGGGCAGGGCATCAATGGCTACACCTTC

V: TRBV7-9
D: TRBD1
size: .
J: TRBJ1-6
CDR3: CASSLVGTENSPLHF
DNA: TGTGCCAGCAGCTTAGTGGGGACAGAGAATTCACCCCTCCACTTT

V: TRBV6-2/TRBV6-3
D: TRBD1
size: .
J: TRBJ1-5
CDR3: CASSRKTTGGRNQPQHF
DNA: TGTGCCAGCAGCCGGAAAACCACAGGGGGCCGCAATCAGCCCCAGCATTTT

V: TRBV5-5
D: TRBD1
size: .
J: TRBJ1-5
CDR3: CASSRVPGGTQPQHF
DNA: TGTGCCAGCAGCCGAGTCCCAGGGGGCACTCAGCCCCAGCATTTT

V: TRBV3-1/TRBV3-2
D: .
size: .
J: TRBJ1-3
CDR3: CASAFSGAISVNTIYF
DNA: TGTGCCAGCGCTTTTAGCGGGGCCATATCAGTAAACACCATATATTTT

V: TRBV7-2
D: .
size: .
J: TRBJ1-1
CDR3: CASSFGPTLGQMNTEAFF
DNA: TGTGCCAGCAGCTTCGGACCAACGCTGGGGCAGATGAACACTGAAGCTTTCTTT

V: TRBV10-3
D: TRBD1
size: .
J: TRBJ1-1
CDR3: CAINQGVNTEAFF
DNA: TGTGCCATCAACCAGGGGGTGAACACTGAAGCTTTCTTT

V: TRBV4-3
D: TRBD1
size: .
J: TRBJ1-2
CDR3: CASSQGAGTGERGYTF
DNA: TGCGCCAGCAGCCAAGGGGCCGGGACAGGGGAGAGGGGCTACACCTTC

V: TRBV2
D: .
size: .
J: TRBJ2-2
CDR3: CASSESAWTGELFF
DNA: TGTGCCAGCAGTGAGAGCGCCTGGACCGGGGAGCTGTTTTTT

V: TRBV6-1
D: .
size: once
J: TRBJ2-3
CDR3: CASSEGLLTDTQYF
DNA: TGTGCCAGCAGTGAAGGACTACTCACAGATACGCAGTATTTT

V: TRBV5-4
D: TRBD1
size: .
J: TRBJ2-2
CDR3: CASSLMTGANTGELFF
DNA: TGTGCCAGCAGCTTAATGACAGGGGCGAACACCGGGGAGCTGTTTTTT

V: TRBV25-1
D: TRBD1
size: .
J: TRBJ2-3
CDR3: CASSKPGTGITDTQYF
DNA: TGTGCCAGCAGTAAGCCCGGGACAGGGATCACAGATACGCAGTATTTT

V: TRBV5-1
D: TRBD2
size: .
J: TRBJ2-5
CDR3: CASSSSRRGERETQYF
DNA: TGCGCCAGCAGCTCCAGCCGACGGGGGGAGCGAGAGACCCAGTACTTC